The 18 T cell receptor beta chains below were found in one sample sequenced in a study of blood T cell repertoires in COVID-19. Assay: immunoSEQ multiplex PCR; the TCRdb copy retains only in-frame clones and omits some. The sample shows about 390,000 clones, around 87% of them seen only once. Sequencing input: PBMCs or T cells enriched from blood (not recorded which). Receptor source: a woman aged 45-65 years who had recovered from COVID-19.

The rearrangement links TRBV2 to TRBJ2-1; 7 nucleotides align to TRBD1. The CDR3 is 16 amino acids. Germline values: CDR1 SNHLY, CDR2 FYNNEI. With 6 bases clipped from V and 5 bases from J, the junction kept 13 bases outside the gene matches. The chain's CDR3 is CASRKLTGTADNEQFF. The CDR3 region has the DNA TGTGCCAGCAGGAAACTAACCGGGACAGCTGACAATGAGCAGTTCTTC.

CDR3 region: CASSSLLQSLHF. In DNA form, the CDR3 reads TGTGCCAGCAGTTCACTTTTACAGTCCCTCCACTTT. This sequence joins TRBV7-9 and TRBJ1-6; D uncertain. Germline CDR1 SEHNR, CDR2 FQNEAQ (reference sequence). CDR3 length: 12 amino acids. V was clipped by 6 bases and J by 14 bases, with 14 bases between them. The full variable domain, completed using reference TRBV7-9 and TRBJ1-6, is DTGVSQNPRHKITKRGQNVTFRCDPISEHNRLYWYRQTLGQGPEFLTYFQNEAQLEKSRLLSDRFSAERPKGSFSTLEIQRTEQGDSAMYLCASSSLLQSLHFGNGTRLTVT.

This clone was detected once. CDR3 DNA sequence: TGTGCCAGCAGCGTAGGGCCGAGTTGGGGGCACTTCAACTATGGCTACACCTTC. This sequence encodes CASSVGPSWGHFNYGYTF. The chain links TRBV9 to TRBJ1-2; D is possibly TRBD1 (6 bases). The CDR3 has 18 amino acids. V gave up 0 bases and J gave up 2 bases, with 20 bases separating them. CDR1 and CDR2 (germline): SGDLS, YYNGEE.

The gene calls are TRBV18 and TRBJ2-7; D possibly corresponds to TRBD1 (7 bases). V lost 4 bases and J lost 2, with 15 bases in between. Looked up from germline, CDR1 is KGHSH and CDR2 is LQKENI. This CDR3 has 15 amino acids. The CDR3 nucleotides read TGTGCCAGCTCACAGAGGACAGGCGGGACCTACGAGCAGTACTTC. Its protein is CASSQRTGGTYEQYF. Complete variable domain (other parts from reference TRBV18 and TRBJ2-7): NAGVMQNPRHLVRRRGQEARLRCSPMKGHSHVYWYRQLPEEGLKFMVYLQKENIIDESGMPKERFSAEFPKEGPSILRIQQVVRGDSAAYFCASSQRTGGTYEQYFGPGTRLTVT.

This clone was counted many times. The CDR3 loop reads CASSLTGELFF. As DNA, the CDR3 is TGTGCCAGCAGCTTAACCGGGGAGCTGTTTTTT. The chain employs TRBV6-2 or TRBV6-3 and TRBJ2-2; D is ambiguous. The germline CDR1 and CDR2 sequences are MNHEY and SVGEGT. CDR3 length: 11 amino acids. V was cut by 6 bases and J by 5 bases, with 4 bases left in between.

This clone showed up just once. V and J are TRBV19 and TRBJ1-6, with a tentative D call TRBD1 (5 bases). The CDR3 sequence is 16 residues long. Trimming removed 10 bases from V and 10 bases from J, with 26 bases in between. The germline V gene encodes CDR1 LNHDA and CDR2 SQIVND (reference sequence). CDR3 nucleotide sequence: TGTGCCACCGCGAGGGAGGGGAGCTCCGTAGGATCACCCCTCCACTTT. Residues: CATAREGSSVGSPLHF.

This clone was seen just once. The chain has TRBV19 and TRBJ2-4, with a weak D call TRBD2 (5 bases). CDR3 length: 16 amino acids. Germline CDR1 LNHDA, CDR2 SQIVND (reference sequence). Trimming left V 5 bases short and J 3 bases short, with 17 bases between. CDR3 DNA: TGTGCCAGTAGTCCTACGAGACGAGAGGGCAAAAACATTCAGTACTTC. This encodes CASSPTRREGKNIQYF.

The table lists this clone with a count of one. V usage is TRBV5-4 and J usage is TRBJ1-1; 8 nucleotides line up with TRBD1. The CDR3 consists of 14 residues. Germline lookup yields CDR1 SGHNT and CDR2 YYREEE (reference sequence). J lost 4 bases, V lost 1 base, and 3 bases had no gene match. For the CDR3, the DNA is TGTGCCAGCAGCTTGACCGACAGGGGCACTGAAGCTTTCTTT. It encodes CASSLTDRGTEAFF.

This chain links TRBV27 with TRBJ2-7; perhaps TRBD2 as D (5 bases). Germline lookup yields CDR1 MNHEY and CDR2 SMNVEV (reference sequence). The V end was cut by 3 bases, the J end by 2 bases, with 11 bases between. The CDR3 has 14 residues. The CDR3 bases are TGTGCCAGCAGTTTCCTCGGGAAACCCTACGAGCAGTACTTC. As protein: CASSFLGKPYEQYF.

The rearrangement uses TRBV27 and TRBJ1-2; D not resolved. V lost 5 bases, J lost 6 bases, and 16 bases lay in between. Germline V CDR1 and CDR2: MNHEY, SMNVEV (reference sequence). The CDR3 is made up of 14 amino acids. CDR3 nucleotide sequence: TGTGCCAGCAGTCCAGGAACGTGGGTCGATGGCTACACCTTC. It translates to CASSPGTWVDGYTF.

The chain employs TRBV3-1 (or the pseudogene TRBV3-2) and TRBJ2-1; TRBD2 matches 14 bases. With 4 bases clipped from V and 8 bases from J, the junction kept 13 bases outside the gene matches. Germline assignment: CDR1 LGHDT and CDR2 YNNKEL (reference sequence). The CDR3 contains 18 residues. CDR3 DNA: TGTGCCAGCAGCCCGGGACTAGCGGGGGCTACCCCTTATGATGAGCAGTTCTTC. This codes for CASSPGLAGATPYDEQFF.

The rearrangement links TRBV20-1 to TRBJ1-6, with TRBD1 identical over 7 bases. This CDR3 has 14 amino acids. After removal of 3 bases from V and 7 bases from J, the junction contained 6 bases not matched to a gene. Germline assignment: CDR1 DFQATT and CDR2 SNEGSKA (reference sequence). The CDR3 loop reads CSASGPGQNSPLHF. In DNA, the CDR3 is TGCAGTGCTAGTGGCCCGGGACAGAATTCACCCCTCCACTTT.

The chain recombines TRBV5-1 with TRBJ2-2, with a tentative D call TRBD1 (6 bases). The CDR3 length is 13 residues. Germline lookup yields CDR1 SGHRS and CDR2 YFSETQ. The V end was cut by 5 bases, the J end by 5 bases, with 10 bases between. The DNA for the CDR3 is TGCGCCAGCAGGGAACAGGGAACCGGGGAGCTGTTTTTT. This encodes CASREQGTGELFF.

V usage is TRBV3-1 (or the pseudogene TRBV3-2) and J usage is TRBJ2-2; no clear D. V was shortened by 0 bases and J by 6 bases, with 5 bases between the two germline ends. The CDR3 runs 13 residues. Germline CDR1 LGHDT, CDR2 YNNKEL (reference sequence). The CDR3 DNA reads TGTGCCAGCAGCCAAGAGCTAGCCGGGGAGCTGTTTTTT. This codes for CASSQELAGELFF.

The rearrangement joins TRBV19 to TRBJ2-1; perhaps TRBD2 as D (5 bases). Germline-derived CDR1 and CDR2 are LNHDA and SQIVND (reference sequence). V dropped 6 bases and J dropped 3 bases, with 15 bases sitting between them. This CDR3 spans 15 amino acids. CDR3 amino acids: CASSLLVAGYNEQFF. The CDR3 region has the DNA TGTGCCAGTAGCCTCCTGGTGGCGGGCTACAATGAGCAGTTCTTC.

This clone was seen only a few times. The chain carries TRBV27 and TRBJ1-6; 8 bases match TRBD1. The germline CDR1 and CDR2 sequences are MNHEY and SMNVEV (reference sequence). The CDR3 has 13 residues. The junction had 9 bases not matched to a gene; V was cut back by 9 bases and J by 11 bases. CDR3 residues: CASATGDSAPLHF. CDR3 nucleotide sequence: TGTGCCAGTGCGACAGGGGATTCGGCACCCCTCCACTTT.

The rearrangement uses TRBV30 and TRBJ1-1; 7 bases agree with TRBD1. CDR1 and CDR2 from the germline V gene are GTSNPN and SVGIG (reference sequence). This CDR3 is 13 amino acids long. Trimming cost V 1 base and J 10 bases; bases outside gene matches: 9. The CDR3 coding sequence is TGTGCCTGGAGTGAGGAGACAGGGATGGCAGCTTTCTTT. This codes for CAWSEETGMAAFF.

This clone was counted only a few times. V gene TRBV7-2 combines with J gene TRBJ2-3, with TRBD1 identical over 9 bases. The germline V gene has CDR1 SGHTA and CDR2 FQGNSA. V gave up 5 bases and J gave up 3 bases; unmatched junction bases: 3. The CDR3 totals 14 residues. In DNA form, the CDR3 reads TGTGCCAGCAGCCTGGGACAGGGAACAGATACGCAGTATTTT. It specifies CASSLGQGTDTQYF.